This TCR beta chain was recovered during a study of blood T cells in healthy people across ages. Overall study findings and caveats: A roughly linear age-dependent decrease characterized TCR beta diversity per million T cells.

This clonotype occurred a few times. What it recognizes is unknown. The germline V gene encodes CDR1 SGHVS and CDR2 FQNEAQ. Trimming took off 2 bases at V and 7 bases at J, with 17 bases between the two ends. CDR3 size: 16 residues. The second PCR ran about 6 to 12 cycles with a sample-barcoded 5' primer and J-beta primers. TCRdb reanalysed the 5' RACE reads using MiXCR and keeps one entry per CDR3 protein. The repertoire holds 800,000 or so distinct CDR3 sequences, with more than 20% as singletons. The data also belong to a second study, concerning T cells of mothers and their children.

This clonotype was obtained from a boy aged 5-17 years in good health. The chain joins TRBV7-8 to TRBJ1-4; a possible D gene is TRBD1 (5 bases). Sequencing used blood. Written as DNA, the CDR3 is TGTGCCAGCAGCTTAAGAAGGGGATCTCGGGCTGAAAAACTGTTTTTT. This translates into CASSLRRGSRAEKLFF.